Detailed here is one TCR beta chain. The antigen remains undetermined. CDR1 is PRHDT and CDR2 is FYEKMQ in the germline V gene (reference sequence). Trimming at V came to 5 bases and at J to 4 bases, leaving 4 bases not matched to a gene. The CDR3 spans 15 residues. These data originate in a study of cytomegalovirus exposure and HLA in healthy donors. Points from the study as a whole: For most TCR sequences rarity was the rule, although some public TCRs occurred in many donors.

TCRdb's table, derived via immunoSEQ multiplex PCR, lists solely in-frame clones and lacks some. The sample consists of about 160,000 clones, nearly 90% of them appearing once. The sequenced sample was PBMCs. This receptor was obtained from a woman aged 18-30 years in good health and CMV-seropositive. The chain has TRBV13 and TRBJ2-7, with 14 bases fitting TRBD2. The CDR3 region is CASSERTSGRYEQYF. CDR3 nucleotide sequence: TGTGCCAGCAGCGAGAGGACTAGCGGGAGGTACGAGCAGTACTTC.